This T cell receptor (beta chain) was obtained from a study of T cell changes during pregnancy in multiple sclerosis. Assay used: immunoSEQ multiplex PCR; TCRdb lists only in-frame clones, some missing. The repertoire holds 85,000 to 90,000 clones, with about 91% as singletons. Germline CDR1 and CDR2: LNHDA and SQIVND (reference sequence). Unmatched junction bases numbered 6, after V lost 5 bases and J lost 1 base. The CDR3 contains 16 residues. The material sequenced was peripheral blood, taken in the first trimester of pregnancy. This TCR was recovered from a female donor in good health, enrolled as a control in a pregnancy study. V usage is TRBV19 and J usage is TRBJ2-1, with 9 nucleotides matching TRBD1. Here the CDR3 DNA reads TGTGCCAGTAGTTACACAGGGGGCAGGTCCTACAATGAGCAGTTCTTC. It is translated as CASSYTGGRSYNEQFF.